The subject of this entry is one T cell receptor beta chain. Its target is unknown. The data were obtained in a study of T cell responses to AZD1222 COVID-19 vaccine. Study results and caveats: Sampled repertoires all dated from after the peak T cell response. Spike regions recognized by vaccine-associated CD4 TCRs spanned the protein, led by 160-218 and 743-854. Once two AZD1222 doses were given, Spike-specific TCR breadth and depth went up. Unmutated variant regions are reportedly targeted by nearly half of spike-specific TCRs.

The length of the CDR3 is 17 residues. Trimming pared 5 bases from V and 1 base from J, leaving 18 bases between. The germline V gene encodes CDR1 ENHRY and CDR2 SYGVKD. Assay used: immunoSEQ multiplex PCR; TCRdb lists only in-frame clones, some missing. In the table there are 120,000 or so clones, approximately 90% of which are singletons. The sequencing here drew on peripheral blood, taken 28 days after the second AZD1222 dose. The gene calls are TRBV10-3 and TRBJ1-5; the D gene is possibly TRBD1 (5 bases). The receptor's source is an adult who received the AZD1222 COVID-19 vaccine. CDR3 residues: CAISQRGASPSNQPQHF. The CDR3 bases are TGTGCCATCAGTCAACGTGGGGCCTCGCCCAGCAATCAGCCCCAGCATTTT.